The 18 T cell receptor beta chains in this list originate from one sample, sequenced in a study of T cell responses to AZD1222 COVID-19 vaccine. Data came from immunoSEQ multiplex PCR; TCRdb stores just in-frame clones and leaves some out. The table lists about 130,000 clones, roughly 85% of them singletons. Sequences were derived from peripheral blood, sampled on day 0 of MenACWY control vaccination. The receptor source for this set is an adult in good health.

Only a few counts were recorded for this clone. The chain has TRBV2 and TRBJ1-2; possibly TRBD1 for D (5 bases). Germline CDR1 and CDR2: SNHLY and FYNNEI. Trimming cost V 7 bases and J 2 bases, with 11 bases left between them. This CDR3 is 13 amino acids long. For the CDR3, the DNA is TGTGCCAGCACCTTACAGGAGAACTATGGCTACACCTTC. It is translated as CASTLQENYGYTF.

The V call is TRBV5-6, the J call TRBJ1-2; D not resolved. The V and J ends lost 0 bases and 7 bases respectively, with 19 bases between them. CDR3 length equals 16 residues. The germline V gene has CDR1 SGHDT and CDR2 YYEEEE. CDR3 sequence (DNA): TGTGCCAGCAGCTTGGGGAGGGCCCGCAATTCCCCTGGCTACACCTTC. Amino acid sequence: CASSLGRARNSPGYTF.

The genes are TRBV21-1 and TRBJ1-2. TRBV21-1 has pseudogene status. The CDR3 is made up of 14 amino acids. This CDR3 reads CASSTRTSDYGYTF. DNA of the CDR3: TGTGCCAGCAGCACACGGACGAGTGACTATGGCTACACCTTC.

This clone was counted between two and nine times. The chain couples TRBV4-2 to TRBJ2-1; D tentatively fits TRBD1 or TRBD2 (6 bases each). Germline assignment: CDR1 LGHNA and CDR2 YNFKEQ. Trimming removed 1 base at V and 15 bases at J, with 16 bases between. This CDR3 spans 13 amino acids. The CDR3: CASSQAPYGGRFF. The CDR3 DNA reads as TGTGCCAGCAGCCAAGCCCCCTACGGGGGCCGGTTCTTC.

This clone has a count of ten or more. This chain links TRBV19 with TRBJ2-7; 7 positions match TRBD1. J gave up 4 bases and V 5 bases, and 8 bases lay outside the gene matches. The CDR3 totals 14 residues. Looked up from germline, CDR1 is LNHDA and CDR2 is SQIVND (reference sequence). The CDR3 DNA reads as TGTGCCAGTAGTCCTCCGGGACAGCCTTACGAGCAGTACTTC. Translated, it gives CASSPPGQPYEQYF.

This sequence joins TRBV24-1 and TRBJ2-3; 7 bases fit TRBD1. This CDR3 is 15 amino acids long. V dropped 0 bases and J dropped 2; count of bases not matched to a gene: 1. Germline-derived CDR1 and CDR2 are KGHDR and SFDVKD. The CDR3 region is CATSDLGTDTDTQYF. The CDR3 nucleotides are TGTGCCACCAGTGATTTGGGGACAGACACAGATACGCAGTATTTT.

The chain recombines TRBV2 with TRBJ1-1; tentatively, D is TRBD1 (5 bases). Per the germline V gene, CDR1 is SNHLY and CDR2 is FYNNEI. Trimming shortened V by 7 bases and J by 6 bases, and 15 bases separated the two germline ends. This CDR3 has 13 amino acids. CDR3 residues: CASTDQGFAEAFF. The DNA for the CDR3 is TGTGCCAGCACCGATCAGGGTTTCGCTGAAGCTTTCTTT.

This clone turned up a few times. The CDR3 region is CASSLVGEYGYTF. The DNA for the CDR3 is TGCGCCAGCAGCTTGGTAGGGGAGTATGGCTACACCTTC. The chain employs TRBV5-1 and TRBJ1-2, with D perhaps matching TRBD1 (5 bases). In germline, CDR1 is SGHRS, CDR2 YFSETQ. Trimming removed 0 bases at V and 5 bases at J, with 8 bases between. The CDR3 extends over 13 amino acids.

The rearrangement joins TRBV2 to TRBJ1-5, with 7 bases aligning to TRBD1. V lost 4 bases and J lost 6; bases outside the gene matches: 3. Germline values: CDR1 SNHLY, CDR2 FYNNEI. This CDR3 has 13 amino acids. CDR3 loop: CASSVQGGQPQHF. In nucleotides, the CDR3 is TGTGCCAGCAGTGTGCAGGGGGGTCAGCCCCAGCATTTT.

This chain uses TRBV7-3 with TRBJ2-3; possibly TRBD2 for D (6 bases). V shed 5 bases and J shed 2 bases, with 8 bases lying between them. The length of the CDR3 is 13 residues. Germline V CDR1 and CDR2: SGHTA, FQGTGA. The CDR3 loop reads CASSPDYTDTQYF. CDR3 bases: TGTGCCAGCAGCCCGGACTACACAGATACGCAGTATTTT. The full variable domain, completed using reference TRBV7-3 and TRBJ2-3, is GAGVSQTPSNKVTEKGKYVELRCDPISGHTALYWYRQSLGQGPEFLIYFQGTGAADDSGLPNDRFFAVRPEGSVSTLKIQRTERGDSAVYLCASSPDYTDTQYFGPGTRLTVL.

On this clone itself: The sample contains more than one DNA sequence encoding this CDR3. The chain joins TRBV7-3 to TRBJ2-3; tentatively, D is TRBD2 (6 bases). CDR1 SGHTA and CDR2 FQGTGA come from the germline V gene. CDR3 length: 14 amino acids. Trimming left V 3 bases short and J 0 bases short, with 7 bases between. The CDR3 loop reads CASSLGTSTDTQYF. The CDR3 bases are TGTGCCAGCAGCTTGGGGACTAGCACAGATACGCAGTATTTT. Full variable domain (remainder filled in from reference TRBV7-3 and TRBJ2-3): GAGVSQTPSNKVTEKGKYVELRCDPISGHTALYWYRQSLGQGPEFLIYFQGTGAADDSGLPNDRFFAVRPEGSVSTLKIQRTERGDSAVYLCASSLGTSTDTQYFGPGTRLTVL.

This clone has at least ten counts. The chain has TRBV9 and TRBJ2-7; 7 bases line up with TRBD1. Germline V CDR1 and CDR2: SGDLS, YYNGEE. The trim removed 0 bases at V and 0 bases at J, leaving 3 bases unmatched. The CDR3 loop spans 15 amino acids. The CDR3 region has the DNA TGTGCCAGCAGCGTAGGGACAGGCCTCTCCTACGAGCAGTACTTC. It specifies CASSVGTGLSYEQYF.

The V gene is TRBV7-3, the J gene TRBJ2-1; D is possibly TRBD2 (6 bases). This CDR3 region has 14 residues. In germline, CDR1 is SGHTA, CDR2 FQGTGA. With 5 bases removed from V and 6 bases from J, the gap between germline ends came to 14 bases. In DNA form, the CDR3 reads TGTGCCAGCAGCACTGAGGGACTTGGCAATGAGCAGTTCTTC. Protein product: CASSTEGLGNEQFF. Together with reference TRBV7-3 and TRBJ2-1, the CDR3 gives the full variable domain: GAGVSQTPSNKVTEKGKYVELRCDPISGHTALYWYRQSLGQGPEFLIYFQGTGAADDSGLPNDRFFAVRPEGSVSTLKIQRTERGDSAVYLCASSTEGLGNEQFFGPGTRLTVL.

The rearrangement joins TRBV14 to TRBJ1-6, with 10 bases aligning to TRBD1. V lost 3 bases to trimming and J lost 8 bases; unmatched junction nucleotides: 1. This CDR3 contains 14 residues. Germline V gene data show CDR1 as SGHDN and CDR2 as FVKESK. CDR3 sequence reads: CASSHDRGHSPLHF. The CDR3 coding sequence is TGTGCCAGCAGCCACGACAGGGGGCATTCACCCCTCCACTTT.

The rearrangement uses TRBV19 and TRBJ1-3, with D uncertain. Trimming pared 3 bases from V and 8 bases from J, leaving 14 bases between. Germline CDR1 LNHDA, CDR2 SQIVND (reference sequence). The CDR3 consists of 14 residues. The CDR3 nucleotides are TGTGCCAGTAGTATCTCTGGTGGCGGGGACACCATATATTTT. Translation: CASSISGGGDTIYF.

The J gene is TRBJ2-1, the V gene TRBV7-2; no clear D. V lost 2 bases and J 2 bases, leaving 10 bases between the germline ends. This CDR3 comprises 15 residues. Germline V gene data show CDR1 as SGHTA and CDR2 as FQGNSA. The CDR3 DNA reads TGTGCCAGCAGCTTATTAGGGCATGCCTACAATGAGCAGTTCTTC. Amino acids: CASSLLGHAYNEQFF.

This chain links TRBV7-3 with TRBJ2-3; tentatively, D is TRBD2 (5 bases). The CDR3 loop spans 17 amino acids. The V end lost 5 bases, the J end lost 4 bases, and 22 bases lay between the germline ends. Looked up from germline, CDR1 is SGHTA and CDR2 is FQGTGA. The chain's CDR3 is CASSLTGAAVAPDTQYF. The CDR3 nucleotides read TGTGCCAGCAGCCTTACCGGAGCGGCAGTGGCCCCAGATACGCAGTATTTT.

The chain is built from TRBV28 and TRBJ2-3; 7 bases match TRBD2. The CDR3 is 13 residues long. V lost 3 bases to trimming and J lost 4 bases; unmatched junction nucleotides: 1. Germline-derived CDR1 and CDR2 are MDHEN and SYDVKM. CDR3 DNA: TGTGCCAGCAGTTTGGGGAGGGCAGATACGCAGTATTTT. Amino acids: CASSLGRADTQYF.